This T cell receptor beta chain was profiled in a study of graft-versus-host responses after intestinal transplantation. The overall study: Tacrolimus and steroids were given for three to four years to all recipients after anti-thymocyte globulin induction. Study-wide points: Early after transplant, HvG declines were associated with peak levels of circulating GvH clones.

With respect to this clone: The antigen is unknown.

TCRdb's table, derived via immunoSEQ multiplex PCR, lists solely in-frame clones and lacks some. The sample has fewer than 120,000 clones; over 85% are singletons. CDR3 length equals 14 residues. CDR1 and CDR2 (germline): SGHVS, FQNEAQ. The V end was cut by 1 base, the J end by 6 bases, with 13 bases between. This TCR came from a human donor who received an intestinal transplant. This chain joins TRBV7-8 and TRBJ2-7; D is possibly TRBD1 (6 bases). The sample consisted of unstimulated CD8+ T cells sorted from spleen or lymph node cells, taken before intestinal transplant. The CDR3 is CASSLEGTQREQYF. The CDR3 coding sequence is TGTGCCAGCAGCTTAGAAGGGACACAACGCGAGCAGTACTTC.